This T cell receptor beta chain came from a study of blood T cell repertoires in COVID-19. In the study overall: Either two negative PCRs, clearance, or symptom resolution qualified Cohort 3 donors as recovered.

The CDR3 runs 16 residues. V was trimmed by 4 bases and J by 1 base, leaving 15 bases between them. Germline CDR1 reads KGHDR; CDR2 reads SFDVKD. Authors' methods: Amplification of reference gene primers provided the estimated nucleated cell counts. Profiled with immunoSEQ multiplex PCR; TCRdb holds only in-frame clones, not every one. V and J calls and clone size are given by that table; D and trimming were obtained from the DNA. The sample has 210,000 or so clones, about 86% seen once. The rearrangement links TRBV24-1 to TRBJ1-1; D not certain. The sample taken for sequencing was PBMCs or T cells enriched from blood (not recorded which). The receptor's source is a woman aged 45 to 65 in a cohort exposed to, infected with or recovered from COVID-19 (not recorded which). The DNA of the CDR3 is TGTGCCACCAGTGACCCATATCCTACAGAGAACACTGAAGCTTTCTTT. This gives the protein CATSDPYPTENTEAFF.